The entry below describes one T cell receptor beta chain. The sample carries other DNA sequences with the same CDR3. These data belong to a study of blood T cell repertoires in COVID-19. Overall study: Samples of COVID-19 (acute and convalescent) were obtained from the United States, Italy and Spain. Sources were T cells, B-cell-depleted T cells, or PBMCs; the material itself was cDNA or gDNA.

Original processing methods: The authors estimated nucleated cell counts from reference gene primer amplification. TCRdb keeps only in-frame clones here, not all; method: immunoSEQ multiplex PCR. Clone size and the V and J calls come from that table; the DNA yielded D and trimming. The table includes under 65,000 clones, roughly 81% detected once. Germline assignment: CDR1 SGHDN and CDR2 FVKESK. The CDR3 has 14 residues. V lost 5 bases and J 8 bases, leaving 16 bases between the germline ends. Material for sequencing was peripheral blood. The clonotype comes from a woman in her fifties or sixties with acute or convalescent COVID-19. This sequence joins TRBV14 and TRBJ2-1, with D unresolved. Here the CDR3 reads CASSYLAIVDEQFF. CDR3 sequence (DNA): TGTGCCAGCAGCTACCTCGCCATAGTTGATGAGCAGTTCTTC.